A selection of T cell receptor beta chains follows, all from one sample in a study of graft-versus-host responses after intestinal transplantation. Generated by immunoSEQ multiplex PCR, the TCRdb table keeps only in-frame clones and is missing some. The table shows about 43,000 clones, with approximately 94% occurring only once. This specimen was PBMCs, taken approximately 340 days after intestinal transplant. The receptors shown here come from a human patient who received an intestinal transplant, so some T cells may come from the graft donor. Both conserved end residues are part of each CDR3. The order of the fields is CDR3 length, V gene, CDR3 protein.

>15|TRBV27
CASSTLGGRPDEQYF
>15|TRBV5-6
CASSLFMVSGNTIYF
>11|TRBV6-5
CASSNGEGEHF
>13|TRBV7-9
CASSHLLSYGYTF
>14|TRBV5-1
CASSRGQETYEQYF
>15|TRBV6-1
CASRSPEGGRNGYTF
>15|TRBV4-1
CASSQTRDRGREQYF
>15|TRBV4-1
CASSQEPILNTEAFF
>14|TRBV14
CASSPRTSGNTIYF
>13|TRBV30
CAWQGGGNQPQHF
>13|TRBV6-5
CASRDRGFLGYTF
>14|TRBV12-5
CASGFGTSNQPQHF
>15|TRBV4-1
CASSQARQGPTEAFF
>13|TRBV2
CASSYGRDHGYTF
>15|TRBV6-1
CASSVRGNANYGYTF
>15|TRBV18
CASSPRVEDLGGYTF
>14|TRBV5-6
CASRNFGSGNTIYF
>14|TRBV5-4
CASSRIRGDTEAFF
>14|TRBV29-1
CSVVPGGLQETQYF
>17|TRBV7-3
CASSHSPIGSGANVLTF
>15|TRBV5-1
CASSETGTGFDEQYF
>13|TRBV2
CASSEYGVHEQYF
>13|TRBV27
CASSLGSDYGYTF
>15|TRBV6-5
CASKGSPPGDEKLFF
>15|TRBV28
CASSPPSESNEKLFF
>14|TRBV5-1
CASSLSQGREKLFF
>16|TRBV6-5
CASSYSTGPSSYEQYF
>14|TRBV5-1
CASATTGSSYEQYF
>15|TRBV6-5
CASSYSPGGQETQYF
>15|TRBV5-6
CASSDRDRVGGEQFF
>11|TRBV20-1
CSAGIYNEQFF
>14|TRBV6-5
CASSKQVINSPLHF
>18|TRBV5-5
CASSSRGGGLAGAYEQYF
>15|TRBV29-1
CSVAGGQVGNTEAFF
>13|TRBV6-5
CASSSAGGGTQYF
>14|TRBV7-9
CASSLFNGRVGYTF
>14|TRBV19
CASRLDWGNAEAFF
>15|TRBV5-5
CASSRGQGSYNEQFF
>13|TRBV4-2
CASSPGAGTEAFF
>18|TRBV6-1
CASSERGGSGTANYGYTF
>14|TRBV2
CASSDSQGVGEQFF
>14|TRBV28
CASSFIKDLAEQYF
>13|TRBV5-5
CASSPTGQETQYF
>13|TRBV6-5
CASSYRGNTEAFF
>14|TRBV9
CASSVGFGWERLFF
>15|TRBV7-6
CASSLSGEGPEKLFF
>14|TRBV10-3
CAISPGQGVYEQYF
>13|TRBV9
CASSVDMRETQYF
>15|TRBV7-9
CASSSRDRDGNTIYF
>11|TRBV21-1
CGRQVQETQYF
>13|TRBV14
CASSQDLGLEQFF
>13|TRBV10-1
CASSESWTDTQYF
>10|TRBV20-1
CSARDNGYTF